Below, 20 T cell receptor beta chains from the same sample are listed, as sequenced in a study of CXCR3-negative and CXCR3-positive naive CD8 T cells. What these receptors recognize is not known. The authors made the TRB cDNA libraries by 5' RACE using UMI labels. TCRdb reprocessed the 5' RACE reads; each CDR3 protein has one entry and no DNA is given. The sample has some 140,000 distinct CDR3 sequences; the top ten hold approximately 0.5%. Study findings and constraints: More hydrophobic TRB CDR3s occurred in CXCR3-positive than in CXCR3-negative naive cells.

What was sequenced was naive CXCR3+ CD8+ T cells from blood. Regarding subset: CD45RO-CCR7+CD27+CD95- naive CD8+ T cells expressing CXCR3 (TNR3+). The receptor source for this set is a human donor in good health. Some clones in this sample may be carry-over from other donors' samples.

V and J are TRBV29-1 and TRBJ2-7; without DNA, the TCRdb call of TRBD1 cannot be checked. The CDR3 consists of 13 residues. The germline CDR1 and CDR2 sequences are SQVTM and ANQGSEA. The CDR3 region is CSVAGQNAYEQYF.

The chain couples TRBV7-3 to TRBJ1-1. Germline V gives CDR1 SGHTA, CDR2 FQGTGA. This CDR3 region has 13 residues. CDR3 protein: CASSSWANTEAFF.

The V and J genes are TRBV28 and TRBJ2-2; the TCRdb call, TRBD1, lacks DNA for checking. CDR1 and CDR2 (germline): MDHEN, SYDVKM. This CDR3 contains 15 residues. CDR3 residues: CASTGTGGPTGELFF.

The V and J genes are TRBV19 and TRBJ2-7; TCRdb proposes TRBD2, but this gene call is untestable without DNA. The germline V gene encodes CDR1 LNHDA and CDR2 SQIVND (reference sequence). The CDR3 totals 14 residues. The CDR3: CASQAGGPSYEQYF.

The chain is built from TRBV4-2 and TRBJ2-7. CDR1 LGHNA and CDR2 YNFKEQ come from the germline V gene. The length of the CDR3 is 11 residues. CDR3 in amino acids: CASSQDSEQYF.

The chain recombines TRBV5-6 with TRBJ2-1; TCRdb calls TRBD2, which cannot be checked without DNA. The CDR3 spans 16 residues. Germline CDR1 is SGHDT and CDR2 is YYEEEE. CDR3 region: CASSIGTGSSYNEQFF.

This sequence joins TRBV28 and TRBJ1-2. Germline CDR1 reads MDHEN; CDR2 reads SYDVKM. CDR3 length equals 14 residues. The CDR3 spells CASSPPEVAGGYTF.

The V and J genes are TRBV9 and TRBJ2-5; TCRdb outputs TRBD1, but without DNA this stays unchecked. Germline lookup yields CDR1 SGDLS and CDR2 YYNGEE. This CDR3 region has 11 residues. The CDR3 region is CASSGGETQYF.

V and J are TRBV4-1 and TRBJ1-5; checking the TCRdb D call of TRBD1 is not possible without DNA. Germline CDR1 is MGHRA and CDR2 is YSYEKL. This CDR3 spans 15 amino acids. The CDR3 sequence: CASSQVGTGNQPQHF.

CDR3 protein: CATSRDVTQEFKPYNEQFF. The chain recombines TRBV15 with TRBJ2-1. CDR1 and CDR2 (germline): LNHNV, YYDKDF (reference sequence). This CDR3 has 19 residues.

CDR3: CASSFPMETQYF. The chain has TRBV28 and TRBJ2-5. Germline assignment: CDR1 MDHEN and CDR2 SYDVKM. This CDR3 is built from 12 residues.

The rearrangement links TRBV29-1 to TRBJ2-7; TCRdb gives TRBD2 as the D gene, but with no DNA this cannot be confirmed. The CDR3 is 12 residues long. The germline V gene encodes CDR1 SQVTM and CDR2 ANQGSEA. The CDR3 sequence is CSGRDLQYEQYF.

The V call is TRBV6-5, the J call TRBJ2-5; checking the TCRdb D call of TRBD2 is not possible without DNA. The CDR3 runs to 14 residues. The germline V gene has CDR1 MNHEY and CDR2 SVGAGI. The CDR3: CASSYPEGSKTQYF.

This rearrangement joins TRBV7-2 to TRBJ2-3. The CDR3 covers 15 residues. CDR1 and CDR2 (germline): SGHTA, FQGNSA. CDR3 amino acids: CASSSLVGRTDTQYF.

The genes are TRBV14 and TRBJ1-1; TCRdb calls TRBD1, which cannot be checked without DNA. The CDR3 contains 16 residues. Germline V gene sequence: CDR1 SGHDN, CDR2 FVKESK. The CDR3: CASSPGTGWLDTEAFF.

The rearrangement uses TRBV12-3 or TRBV12-4 and TRBJ2-1; TCRdb names TRBD2, which stays unverified in the absence of DNA. There are 17 residues in the CDR3. CDR3 in amino acids: CASSPPPGTRDYNEQFF.

The chain links TRBV28 to TRBJ1-1. The CDR3 has 16 residues. From germline, CDR1 is MDHEN and CDR2 SYDVKM. The CDR3 loop reads CASSSATDGMNTEAFF. The full variable domain, in which reference TRBV28 and TRBJ1-1 provide the parts outside the CDR3, is DVKVTQSSRYLVKRTGEKVFLECVQDMDHENMFWYRQDPGLGLRLIYFSYDVKMKEKGDIPEGYSVSREKKERFSLILESASTNQTSMYLCASSSATDGMNTEAFFGQGTRLTVV.

J is TRBJ2-5 and V is TRBV10-3; the TCRdb D gene call, TRBD1, has no DNA to confirm it. CDR3 length equals 14 residues. Germline V CDR1 and CDR2: ENHRY, SYGVKD. CDR3 region: CAISEDRGQETQYF.

V and J are TRBV20-1 and TRBJ1-6; TCRdb designates TRBD1, a call that cannot be tested without DNA. Germline-derived CDR1 and CDR2 are DFQATT and SNEGSKA (reference sequence). There are 14 residues in the CDR3. CDR3 in amino acids: CSAREGLQRSPLHF.

The rearrangement uses TRBV7-9 and TRBJ1-4; as DNA is missing, the TRBD1 call by TCRdb cannot be tested. CDR1 and CDR2 (germline): SEHNR, FQNEAQ (reference sequence). The CDR3 extends over 16 amino acids. This chain's CDR3 is CASRPRGSQSNEKLFF.